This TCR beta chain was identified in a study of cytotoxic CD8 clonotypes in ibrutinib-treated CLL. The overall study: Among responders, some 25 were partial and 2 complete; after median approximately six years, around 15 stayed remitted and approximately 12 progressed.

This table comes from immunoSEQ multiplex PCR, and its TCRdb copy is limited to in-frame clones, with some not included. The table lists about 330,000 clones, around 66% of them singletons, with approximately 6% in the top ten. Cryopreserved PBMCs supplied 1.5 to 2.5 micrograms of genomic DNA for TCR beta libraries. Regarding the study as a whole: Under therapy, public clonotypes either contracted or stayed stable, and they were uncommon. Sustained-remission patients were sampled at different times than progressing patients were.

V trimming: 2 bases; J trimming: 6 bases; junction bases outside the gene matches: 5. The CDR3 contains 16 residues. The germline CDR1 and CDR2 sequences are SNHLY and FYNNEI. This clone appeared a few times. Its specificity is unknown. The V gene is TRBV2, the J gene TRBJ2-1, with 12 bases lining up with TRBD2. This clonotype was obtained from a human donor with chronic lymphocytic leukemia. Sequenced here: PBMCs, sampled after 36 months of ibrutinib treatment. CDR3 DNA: TGTGCCAGCAGTGAAACCACTAGCGGGGGGACCAATGAGCAGTTCTTC. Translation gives CASSETTSGGTNEQFF. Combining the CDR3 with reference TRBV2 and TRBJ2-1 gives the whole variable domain EPEVTQTPSHQVTQMGQEVILRCVPISNHLYFYWYRQILGQKVEFLVSFYNNEISEKSEIFDDQFSVERPDGSNFTLKIRSTKLEDSAMYFCASSETTSGGTNEQFFGPGTRLTVL.